Below, 9 T cell receptor beta chains from the same sample are listed, as sequenced in a study of blood T cell repertoires in COVID-19. Sequencing was performed with immunoSEQ multiplex PCR; in TCRdb, only in-frame clones are kept and a portion is missing. The table lists roughly 520,000 clones, approximately 87% of them singletons. Sequencing was carried out using PBMCs or T cells enriched from blood (not recorded which). The receptors derive from a woman aged 40 to 49 who had recovered from COVID-19.

This chain joins TRBV3-1 (or the pseudogene TRBV3-2) and TRBJ2-2; 10 bases agree with TRBD1. With V trimmed by 4 bases and J by 7 bases, 6 bases remained unmatched. Germline V lookup: CDR1 LGHDT, CDR2 YNNKEL (reference sequence). This CDR3 spans 15 amino acids. Here the CDR3 reads CASSPWDRGGGELFF. CDR3 DNA sequence: TGTGCCAGCAGCCCCTGGGACAGGGGTGGCGGGGAGCTGTTTTTT.

V is TRBV4-1 and J is TRBJ2-7; 8 bases line up with TRBD1. Germline CDR1 reads MGHRA; CDR2 reads YSYEKL. V was pared by 0 bases and J by 4 bases, with 2 bases of the junction left unmatched. The CDR3 has 14 residues. CDR3 sequence: CASSQEGTGYEQYF. In DNA form, the CDR3 reads TGCGCCAGCAGCCAAGAGGGGACAGGATACGAGCAGTACTTC.

The gene calls are TRBV7-2 and TRBJ2-7; D gene unclear. Trimming removed 1 base from V and 3 bases from J, with 10 bases in between. The CDR3 sequence is 14 residues long. In germline, CDR1 is SGHTA, CDR2 FQGNSA. The CDR3 loop reads CASSLGSLVYEQYF. DNA of the CDR3: TGTGCCAGCAGCTTAGGAAGCCTCGTCTACGAGCAGTACTTC. Filled out from reference TRBV7-2 and TRBJ2-7, the complete variable domain reads GAGVSQSPSNKVTEKGKDVELRCDPISGHTALYWYRQSLGQGLEFLIYFQGNSAPDKSGLPSDRFSAERTGGSVSTLTIQRTQQEDSAVYLCASSLGSLVYEQYFGPGTRLTVT.

This chain joins TRBV3-1 (or the pseudogene TRBV3-2) and TRBJ2-3, with 8 bases fitting TRBD1. CDR3 length: 17 amino acids. V lost 4 bases and J lost 5; bases outside the gene matches: 14. The V gene's germline CDR1 is LGHDT and CDR2 YNNKEL (reference sequence). CDR3 in amino acids: CASSLFGTGQRIDTQYF. The CDR3 coding sequence is TGTGCCAGCAGCCTTTTCGGGACAGGTCAAAGGATAGATACGCAGTATTTT.

This rearrangement joins TRBV2 to TRBJ2-5; D gene unclear. The CDR3 runs 11 residues. Germline CDR1 is SNHLY and CDR2 is FYNNEI. V shed 2 bases and J shed 7 bases, with 5 bases lying between them. The CDR3 region has the DNA TGTGCCAGCAGTGAACACGGGACCCAGTACTTC. Protein product: CASSEHGTQYF.

V and J are TRBV4-3 and TRBJ2-1; TRBD2 might be the D (6 bases). The CDR3 extends over 13 amino acids. Germline assignment: CDR1 LGHNA and CDR2 YSLEER. V was trimmed by 4 bases and J by 9 bases, leaving 13 bases between them. For the CDR3, the DNA is TGCGCCAGCAGCCGGGACTCCTTGGGTGAGCAGTTCTTC. Protein: CASSRDSLGEQFF.

The J gene is TRBJ1-4, the V gene TRBV11-3; the match to TRBD1 covers 7 bases. The CDR3 extends over 15 amino acids. Germline V CDR1 and CDR2: SGHNT, YENEEA. Losses at the gene ends were 5 bases for V and 8 bases for J; bases not matched to a gene: 11. In nucleotides, the CDR3 is TGTGCCAGCAGCAAGGGGGGACAGCAAACGGAAAAACTGTTTTTT. Its translation: CASSKGGQQTEKLFF.

V usage is TRBV29-1 and J usage is TRBJ1-4; perhaps TRBD1 as D (5 bases). V was trimmed by 6 bases and J by 4 bases, leaving 12 bases between them. Germline V gives CDR1 SQVTM, CDR2 ANQGSEA. The CDR3 sequence is 13 residues long. CDR3: CSVPGLSNEKLFF. The CDR3 region has the DNA TGCAGCGTACCGGGACTGAGTAATGAAAAACTGTTTTTT. The whole variable domain, filled in from reference TRBV29-1 and TRBJ1-4, reads SAVISQKPSRDICQRGTSLTIQCQVDSQVTMMFWYRQQPGQSLTLIATANQGSEATYESGFVIDKFPISRPNLTFSTLTVSNMSPEDSSIYLCSVPGLSNEKLFFGSGTQLSVL.

This rearrangement joins TRBV6-2 or TRBV6-3 to TRBJ2-5, with TRBD2 matching 12 bases. Germline trimming cut 5 bases from V and 4 bases from J; bases unmatched to any gene: 5. This CDR3 has 15 residues. Germline CDR1 is MNHEY and CDR2 is SVGEGT. Here the CDR3 reads CASSTPTSGRETQYF. CDR3 nucleotide sequence: TGTGCCAGCAGTACCCCGACTAGCGGGAGAGAGACCCAGTACTTC.